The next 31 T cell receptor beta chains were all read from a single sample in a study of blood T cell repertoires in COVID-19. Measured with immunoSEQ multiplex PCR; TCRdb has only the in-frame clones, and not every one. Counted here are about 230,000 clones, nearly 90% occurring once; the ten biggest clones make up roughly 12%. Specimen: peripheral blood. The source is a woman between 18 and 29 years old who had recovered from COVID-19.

The CDR3 loop is CASSLEGGPADTGELFF. The CDR3 DNA follows: TGTGCCAGCAGCTTAGAAGGAGGGCCCGCGGACACCGGGGAGCTGTTTTTT. This chain joins TRBV11-3 and TRBJ2-2; maybe TRBD2 (6 bases). With 0 bases removed from V and 3 bases from J, the gap between germline ends came to 14 bases. This CDR3 has 17 residues. Germline values: CDR1 SGHNT, CDR2 YENEEA.

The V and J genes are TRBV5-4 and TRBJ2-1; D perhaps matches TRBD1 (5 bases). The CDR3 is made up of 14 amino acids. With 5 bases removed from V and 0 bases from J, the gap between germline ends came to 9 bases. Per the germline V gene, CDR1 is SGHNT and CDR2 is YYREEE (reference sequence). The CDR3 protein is CASSSDTSYNEQFF. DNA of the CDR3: TGTGCCAGCAGTTCGGACACCTCCTACAATGAGCAGTTCTTC.

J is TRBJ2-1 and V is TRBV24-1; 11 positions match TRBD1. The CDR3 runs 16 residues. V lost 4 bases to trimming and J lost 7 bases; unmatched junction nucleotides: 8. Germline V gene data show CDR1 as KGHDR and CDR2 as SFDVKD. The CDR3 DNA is TGTGCCACCAGTGACGCCGGGACAGGGGGTCCGAATGAGCAGTTCTTC. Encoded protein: CATSDAGTGGPNEQFF.

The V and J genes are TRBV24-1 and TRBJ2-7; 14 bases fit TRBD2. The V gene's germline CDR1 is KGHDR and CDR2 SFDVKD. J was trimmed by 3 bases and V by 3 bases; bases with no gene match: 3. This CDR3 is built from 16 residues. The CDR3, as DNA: TGTGCCACCAGTGATCTCGGGACTAGCGGGAGCTACGAGCAGTACTTC. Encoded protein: CATSDLGTSGSYEQYF.

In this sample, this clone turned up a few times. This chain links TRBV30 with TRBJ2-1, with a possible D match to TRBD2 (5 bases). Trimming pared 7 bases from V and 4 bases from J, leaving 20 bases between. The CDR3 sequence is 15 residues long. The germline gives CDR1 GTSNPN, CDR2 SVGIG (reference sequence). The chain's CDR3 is CAFSILTEGYNEQFF. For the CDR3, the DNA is TGTGCCTTTTCCATCCTAACCGAGGGATACAATGAGCAGTTCTTC.

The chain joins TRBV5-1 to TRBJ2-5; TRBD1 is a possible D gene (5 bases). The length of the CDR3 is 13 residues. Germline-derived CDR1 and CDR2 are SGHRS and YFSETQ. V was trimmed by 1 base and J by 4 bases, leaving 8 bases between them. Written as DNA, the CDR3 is TGCGCCAGCAGCTTGTGGCAGGGAGAGACCCAGTACTTC. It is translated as CASSLWQGETQYF.

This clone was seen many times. As DNA, the CDR3 is TGTGCCAGCAGTTATGGAGGGAACGCGTACAATGAGCAGTTCTTC. This translates into CASSYGGNAYNEQFF. The chain recombines TRBV6-2 or TRBV6-3 with TRBJ2-1, with D perhaps TRBD2 (6 bases). Trimming removed 3 bases from V and 4 bases from J, with 13 bases in between. The length of the CDR3 is 15 residues. The germline V gene encodes CDR1 MNHEY and CDR2 SVGEGT.

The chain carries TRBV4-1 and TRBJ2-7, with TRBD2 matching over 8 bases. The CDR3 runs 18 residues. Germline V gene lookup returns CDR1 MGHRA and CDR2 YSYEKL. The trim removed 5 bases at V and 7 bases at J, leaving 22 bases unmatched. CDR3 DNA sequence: TGCGCCAGCAGCTCACCGGGAGGGGTTAAGCGGGAAGATCGGGAGCAGTACTTC. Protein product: CASSSPGGVKREDREQYF.

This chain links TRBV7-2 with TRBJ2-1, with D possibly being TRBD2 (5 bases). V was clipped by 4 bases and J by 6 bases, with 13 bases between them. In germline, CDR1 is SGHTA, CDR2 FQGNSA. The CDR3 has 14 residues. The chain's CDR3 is CASSSRADRNEQFF. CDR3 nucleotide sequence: TGTGCCAGCAGCTCTAGAGCGGACCGCAATGAGCAGTTCTTC.

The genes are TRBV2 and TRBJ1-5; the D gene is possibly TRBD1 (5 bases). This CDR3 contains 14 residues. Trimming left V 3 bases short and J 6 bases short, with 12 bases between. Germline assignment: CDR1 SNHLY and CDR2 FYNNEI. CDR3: CASSDLGQGQPQHF. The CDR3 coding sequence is TGTGCCAGCAGTGATTTGGGGCAGGGTCAGCCCCAGCATTTT.

CDR3 sequence: CASSLNQVMNTEAFF. CDR3 sequence (DNA): TGTGCCAGCAGCTTAAACCAGGTCATGAACACTGAAGCTTTCTTT. J is TRBJ1-1 and V is TRBV7-3; D call uncertain. V was trimmed by 1 base and J by 0 bases, leaving 9 bases between them. Looked up from germline, CDR1 is SGHTA and CDR2 is FQGTGA. The CDR3 contains 15 residues.

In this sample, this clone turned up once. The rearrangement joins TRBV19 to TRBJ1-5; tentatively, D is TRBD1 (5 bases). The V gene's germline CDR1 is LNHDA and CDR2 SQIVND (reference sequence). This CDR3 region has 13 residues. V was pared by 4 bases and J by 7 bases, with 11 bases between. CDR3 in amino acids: CASSTGGRQPQHF. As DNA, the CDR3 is TGTGCCAGTAGTACGGGGGGACGGCAGCCCCAGCATTTT.

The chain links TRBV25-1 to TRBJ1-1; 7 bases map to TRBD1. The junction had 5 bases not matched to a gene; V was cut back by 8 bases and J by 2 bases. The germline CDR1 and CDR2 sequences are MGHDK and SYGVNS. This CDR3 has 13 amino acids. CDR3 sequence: CASGDRANTEAFF. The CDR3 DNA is TGTGCCAGCGGAGACAGGGCTAACACTGAAGCTTTCTTT.

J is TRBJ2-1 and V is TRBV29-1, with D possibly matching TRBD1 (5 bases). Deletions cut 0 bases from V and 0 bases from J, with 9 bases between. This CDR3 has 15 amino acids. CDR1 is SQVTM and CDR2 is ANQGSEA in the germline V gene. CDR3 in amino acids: CSVEDPGYSYNEQFF. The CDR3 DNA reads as TGCAGCGTTGAAGATCCAGGGTACTCCTACAATGAGCAGTTCTTC.

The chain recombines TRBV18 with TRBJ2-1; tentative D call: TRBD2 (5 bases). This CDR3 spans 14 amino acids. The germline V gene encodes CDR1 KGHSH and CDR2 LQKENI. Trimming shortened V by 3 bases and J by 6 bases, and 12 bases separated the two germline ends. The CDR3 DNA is TGTGCCAGCTCACCGGTGAGGGATATCAATGAGCAGTTCTTC. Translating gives CASSPVRDINEQFF.

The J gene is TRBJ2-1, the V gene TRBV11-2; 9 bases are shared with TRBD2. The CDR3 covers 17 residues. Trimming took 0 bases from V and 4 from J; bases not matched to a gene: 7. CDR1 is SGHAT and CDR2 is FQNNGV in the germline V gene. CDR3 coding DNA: TGTGCCAGCAGCTTAGATGTGCTAGCGGGACCTTACAATGAGCAGTTCTTC. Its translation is CASSLDVLAGPYNEQFF.

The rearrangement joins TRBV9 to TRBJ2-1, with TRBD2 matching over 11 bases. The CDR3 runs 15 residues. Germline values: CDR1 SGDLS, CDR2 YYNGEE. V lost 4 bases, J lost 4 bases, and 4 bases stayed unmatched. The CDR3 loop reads CASSPLAGVYNEQFF. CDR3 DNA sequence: TGTGCCAGCAGCCCACTAGCGGGGGTTTACAATGAGCAGTTCTTC.

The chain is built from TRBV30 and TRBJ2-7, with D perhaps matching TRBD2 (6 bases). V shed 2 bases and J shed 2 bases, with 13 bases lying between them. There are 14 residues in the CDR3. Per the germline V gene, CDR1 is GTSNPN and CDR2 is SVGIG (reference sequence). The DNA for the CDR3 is TGTGCCTGGAGTTCCCGGGGGAGTACCTACGAGCAGTACTTC. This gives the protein CAWSSRGSTYEQYF.

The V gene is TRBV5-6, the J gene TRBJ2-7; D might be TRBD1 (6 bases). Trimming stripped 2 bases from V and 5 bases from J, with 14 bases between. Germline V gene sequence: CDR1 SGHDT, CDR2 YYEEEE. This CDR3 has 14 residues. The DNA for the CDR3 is TGTGCCAGCAGCTTACAGGGCCCAGGGAACGAGCAGTACTTC. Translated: CASSLQGPGNEQYF.

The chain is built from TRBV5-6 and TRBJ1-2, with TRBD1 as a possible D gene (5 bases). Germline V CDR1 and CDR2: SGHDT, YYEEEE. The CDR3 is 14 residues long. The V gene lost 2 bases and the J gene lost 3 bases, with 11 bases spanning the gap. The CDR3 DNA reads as TGTGCCAGCAGCTTTGCCAGGGAGGACTATGGCTACACCTTC. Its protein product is CASSFAREDYGYTF.

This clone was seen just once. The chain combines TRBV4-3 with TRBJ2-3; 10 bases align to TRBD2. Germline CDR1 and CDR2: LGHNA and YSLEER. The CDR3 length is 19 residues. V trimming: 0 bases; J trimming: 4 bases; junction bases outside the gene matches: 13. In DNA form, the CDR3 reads TGCGCCAGCAGCCAAGATTTGCTAGCGGGAGATGGGGCGTCAGATACGCAGTATTTT. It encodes CASSQDLLAGDGASDTQYF.

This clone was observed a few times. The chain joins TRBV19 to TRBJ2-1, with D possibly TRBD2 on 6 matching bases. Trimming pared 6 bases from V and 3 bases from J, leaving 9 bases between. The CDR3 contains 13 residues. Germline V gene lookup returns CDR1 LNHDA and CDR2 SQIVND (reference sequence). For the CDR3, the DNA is TGTGCCAGTAGGAATAGCGGCTACAATGAGCAGTTCTTC. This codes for CASRNSGYNEQFF.

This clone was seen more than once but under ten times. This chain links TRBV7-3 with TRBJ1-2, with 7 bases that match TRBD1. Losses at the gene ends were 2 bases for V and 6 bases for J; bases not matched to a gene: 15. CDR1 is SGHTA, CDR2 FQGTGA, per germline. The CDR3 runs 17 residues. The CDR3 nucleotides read TGTGCCAGCAGCTTAGGGACCGGACAGGAGAAGTTAAATGGCTACACCTTC. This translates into CASSLGTGQEKLNGYTF.

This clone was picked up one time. This CDR3 reads CASSLRALNTEAFF. DNA for the CDR3: TGTGCCAGCAGCTTGCGAGCCTTGAACACTGAAGCTTTCTTT. V gene TRBV13 combines with J gene TRBJ1-1; D ambiguous. This CDR3 has 14 amino acids. V gave up 3 bases and J gave up 0 bases, with 8 bases separating them. Germline loops: CDR1 PRHDT, CDR2 FYEKMQ (reference sequence).

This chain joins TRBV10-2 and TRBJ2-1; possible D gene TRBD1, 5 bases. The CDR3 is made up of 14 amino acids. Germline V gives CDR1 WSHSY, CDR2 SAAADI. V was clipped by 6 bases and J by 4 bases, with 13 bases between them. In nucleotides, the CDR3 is TGCGCCAGCAGGGTAGCAAAGGGGTACAATGAGCAGTTCTTC. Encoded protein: CASRVAKGYNEQFF.

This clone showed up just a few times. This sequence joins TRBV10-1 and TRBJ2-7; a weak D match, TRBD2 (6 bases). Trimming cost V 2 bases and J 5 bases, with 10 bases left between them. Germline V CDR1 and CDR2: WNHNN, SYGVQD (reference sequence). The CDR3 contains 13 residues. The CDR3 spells CASSERETHEQYF. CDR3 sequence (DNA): TGCGCCAGCAGTGAGCGGGAGACCCACGAGCAGTACTTC.

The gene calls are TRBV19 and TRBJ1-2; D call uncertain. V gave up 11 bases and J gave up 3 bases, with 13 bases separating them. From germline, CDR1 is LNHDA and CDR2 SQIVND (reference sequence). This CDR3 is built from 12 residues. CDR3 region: CAAATGDYGYTF. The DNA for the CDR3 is TGTGCCGCGGCTACGGGTGACTATGGCTACACCTTC. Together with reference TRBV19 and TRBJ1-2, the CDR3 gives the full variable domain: DGGITQSPKYLFRKEGQNVTLSCEQNLNHDAMYWYRQDPGQGLRLIYYSQIVNDFQKGDIAEGYSVSREKKESFPLTVTSAQKNPTAFYLCAAATGDYGYTFGSGTRLTVV.

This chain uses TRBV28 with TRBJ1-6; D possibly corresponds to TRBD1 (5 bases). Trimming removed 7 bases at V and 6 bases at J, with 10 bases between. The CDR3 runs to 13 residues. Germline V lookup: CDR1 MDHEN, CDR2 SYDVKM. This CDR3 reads CASNPTVNSPLHF. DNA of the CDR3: TGTGCCAGCAACCCGACAGTTAATTCACCCCTCCACTTT.

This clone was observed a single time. The CDR3 spells CASSRGQEETQYF. CDR3 nucleotide sequence: TGTGCCAGCAGCCGTGGGCAGGAAGAGACCCAGTACTTC. The V call is TRBV4-2, the J call TRBJ2-5; no definite D call. From germline, CDR1 is LGHNA and CDR2 YNFKEQ. V lost 4 bases and J lost 3, with 9 bases in between. This CDR3 has 13 amino acids.

The CDR3 is CATSDLKGKRVSYGYTF. As DNA, the CDR3 is TGTGCCACCAGTGATCTTAAGGGGAAAAGAGTGAGCTATGGCTACACCTTC. V usage is TRBV24-1 and J usage is TRBJ1-2; tentatively, D is TRBD1 (5 bases). Between the trimmed V and J ends, which lost 3 bases and 4 bases, there was a span of 20 bases. The CDR3 has 17 amino acids. From germline, CDR1 is KGHDR and CDR2 SFDVKD.

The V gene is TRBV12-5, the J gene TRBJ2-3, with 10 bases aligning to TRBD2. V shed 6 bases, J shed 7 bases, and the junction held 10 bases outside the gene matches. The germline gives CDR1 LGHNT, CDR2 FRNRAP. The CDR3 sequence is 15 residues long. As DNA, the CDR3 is TGTGCTAGTGGGACTAGCGGGCCCAAGGGGCATACGCAGTATTTT. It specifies CASGTSGPKGHTQYF.